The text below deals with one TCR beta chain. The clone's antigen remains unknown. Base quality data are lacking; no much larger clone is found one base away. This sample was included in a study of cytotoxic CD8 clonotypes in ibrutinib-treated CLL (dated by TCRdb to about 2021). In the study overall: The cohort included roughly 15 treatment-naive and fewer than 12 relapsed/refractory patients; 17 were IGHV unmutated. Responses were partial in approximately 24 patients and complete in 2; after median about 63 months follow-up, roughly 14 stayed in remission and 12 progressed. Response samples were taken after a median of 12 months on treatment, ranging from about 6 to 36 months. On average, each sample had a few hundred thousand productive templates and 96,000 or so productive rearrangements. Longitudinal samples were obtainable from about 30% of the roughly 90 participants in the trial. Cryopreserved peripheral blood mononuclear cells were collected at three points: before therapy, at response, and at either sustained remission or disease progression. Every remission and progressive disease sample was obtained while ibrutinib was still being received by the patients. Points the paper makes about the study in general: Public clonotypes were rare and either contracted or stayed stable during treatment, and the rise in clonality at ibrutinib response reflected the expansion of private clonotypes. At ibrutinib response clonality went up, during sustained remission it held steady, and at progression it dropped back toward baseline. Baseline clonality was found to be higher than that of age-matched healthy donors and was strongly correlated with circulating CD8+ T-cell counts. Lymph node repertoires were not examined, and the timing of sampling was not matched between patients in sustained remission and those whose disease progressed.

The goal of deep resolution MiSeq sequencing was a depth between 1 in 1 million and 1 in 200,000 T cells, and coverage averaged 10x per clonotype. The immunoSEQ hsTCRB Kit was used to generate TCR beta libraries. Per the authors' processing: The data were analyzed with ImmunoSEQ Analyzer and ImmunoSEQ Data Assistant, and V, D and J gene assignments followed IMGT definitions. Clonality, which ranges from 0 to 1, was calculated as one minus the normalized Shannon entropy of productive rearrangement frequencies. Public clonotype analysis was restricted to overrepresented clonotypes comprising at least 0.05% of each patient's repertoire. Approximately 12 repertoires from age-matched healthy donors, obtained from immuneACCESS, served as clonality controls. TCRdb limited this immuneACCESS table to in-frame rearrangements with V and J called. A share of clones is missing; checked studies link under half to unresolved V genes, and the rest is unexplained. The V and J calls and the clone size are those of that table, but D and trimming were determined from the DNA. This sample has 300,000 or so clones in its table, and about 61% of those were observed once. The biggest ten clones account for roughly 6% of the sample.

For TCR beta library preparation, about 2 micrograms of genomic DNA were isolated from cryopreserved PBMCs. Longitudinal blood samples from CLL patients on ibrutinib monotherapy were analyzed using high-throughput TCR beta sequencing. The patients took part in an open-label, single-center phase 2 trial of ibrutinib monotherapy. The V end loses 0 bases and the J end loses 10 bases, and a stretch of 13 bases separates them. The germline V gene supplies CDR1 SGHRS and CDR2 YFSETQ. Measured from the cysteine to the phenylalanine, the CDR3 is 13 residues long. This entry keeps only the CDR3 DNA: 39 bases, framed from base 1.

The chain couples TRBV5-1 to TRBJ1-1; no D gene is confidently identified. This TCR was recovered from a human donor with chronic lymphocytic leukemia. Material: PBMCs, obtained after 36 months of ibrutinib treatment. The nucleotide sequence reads TGCGCCAGCAGCTTGGTGTCCGGGGTGGGAGCTTTCTTT. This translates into CASSLVSGVGAFF. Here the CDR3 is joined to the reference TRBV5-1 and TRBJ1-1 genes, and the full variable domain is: KAGVTQTPRYLIKTRGQQVTLSCSPISGHRSVSWYQQTPGQGLQFLFEYFSETQRNKGNFPGRFSGRQFSNSRSEMNVSTLELGDSALYLCASSLVSGVGAFFGQGTRLTVV.